These T cell receptor beta chains were read from a single sample in a study of memory CD4+ T cells and cytomegalovirus serostatus. Produced via immunoSEQ multiplex PCR; TCRdb's table is partial and in-frame only. The table shows tens of thousands of clones, with 78% occurring only once. The sequencing input was memory CD4+ T cells from blood. The receptors derive from an adult in good health and CMV-seronegative. Each CDR3 is given without its conserved first and last residue. Fields, in order: CDR3 length, J gene, V gene, CDR3 protein.

>13|TRBJ2-4|TRBV2
ASTRTTVAKNIQY
>13|TRBJ1-4|TRBV5-1
ASSDDRATNEKLF
>8|TRBJ1-1|TRBV2
ASRQGNAF
>13|TRBJ2-2|TRBV30
AWSPGQRGGGELF
>15|TRBJ2-3|TRBV2
ASSEAGGMRGMDTQY
>13|TRBJ1-4|TRBV7-2
ASSRVAGTNEKLF
>13|TRBJ1-5|TRBV7-2
ASSLAGGANQPQH
>13|TRBJ2-5|TRBV7-8
ASRRTGAYQETQY
>13|TRBJ2-1|TRBV10-3
AISPGLAEYNEQF
>12|TRBJ1-1|TRBV14
ASSRVVGYTEAF
>13|TRBJ1-3|TRBV30
AWSQDRGPGNTIY
>13|TRBJ2-7|TRBV28
ASSFIGGDSYEQY
>13|TRBJ2-1|TRBV14
ASSHVGRVINEQF
>13|TRBJ1-3|TRBV15
ATSTGILSGNTIY
>11|TRBJ1-2|TRBV6-5
ASSGQITHGYT
>9|TRBJ1-1|TRBV29-1
SVDTNTEAF
>14|TRBJ1-4|TRBV15
ATSRFGGATNEKLF
>12|TRBJ1-1|TRBV7-8
ASSPSTVNTEAF
>10|TRBJ1-5|TRBV5-5
ASSRPNQPQH
>13|TRBJ1-6|TRBV2
ASKADSSYNSPLH
>13|TRBJ2-1|TRBV19
ASSPIGGRGNEQF
>11|TRBJ1-2|TRBV6-6
ASSYPPGDGYT
>11|TRBJ2-5|TRBV6-5
ASSSSAQETQY
>12|TRBJ2-1|TRBV13
ASSLAGVYNEQF
>13|TRBJ1-5|TRBV5-1
ASSLEGAEIQPQH
>11|TRBJ2-1|TRBV7-6
ASSLTLAGIQF
>9|TRBJ2-1|TRBV2
ASSLKDEQF
>11|TRBJ1-2|TRBV5-4
ASSPDRDYGYT
>13|TRBJ2-3|TRBV11-2
ASSHSGGAVDTQY
>12|TRBJ2-7|TRBV30
AWRGGTLTYEQY
>14|TRBJ1-1|TRBV18
ASSPIPTGTNTEAF
>11|TRBJ1-6|TRBV5-6
ASSLLPGSALH
>13|TRBJ1-6|TRBV14
ASSLMRQGNSPLH
>11|TRBJ1-1|TRBV7-8
ASRRTGVTEAF
>14|TRBJ2-1|TRBV5-5
ASSTQTGVSYNEQF
>11|TRBJ1-2|TRBV28
ASSLAGIYGYT
>11|TRBJ2-4|TRBV19
ASSIGRENIQY
>14|TRBJ1-1|TRBV19
ADDPIDRDRGLIAF
>10|TRBJ2-1|TRBV5-1
ASSSGIREQF
>12|TRBJ1-5|TRBV5-5
ASSLGGFGQPQH
>10|TRBJ2-7|TRBV5-1
ASSRDSYEQY
>11|TRBJ2-1|TRBV25-1
ASSDTGSNEQF
>12|TRBJ1-1|TRBV4-1
ASSQGLVNTEAF
>14|TRBJ2-2|TRBV7-9
ASSLAGSLNTGELF
>16|TRBJ2-2|TRBV5-6
ASSLSFYRGTNTGELF
>10|TRBJ2-1|TRBV19
ASSRRVGEQF
>11|TRBJ2-4|TRBV2
ASIIPGPGIQY
>16|TRBJ1-6|TRBV13
ASSLSPGQVSKGSPLH
>13|TRBJ2-7|TRBV29-1
SARRGTAVGYEQY
>9|TRBJ2-1|TRBV2
ASRPEGEQF
>16|TRBJ2-6|TRBV10-2
ASRGGAGALTGANVLT